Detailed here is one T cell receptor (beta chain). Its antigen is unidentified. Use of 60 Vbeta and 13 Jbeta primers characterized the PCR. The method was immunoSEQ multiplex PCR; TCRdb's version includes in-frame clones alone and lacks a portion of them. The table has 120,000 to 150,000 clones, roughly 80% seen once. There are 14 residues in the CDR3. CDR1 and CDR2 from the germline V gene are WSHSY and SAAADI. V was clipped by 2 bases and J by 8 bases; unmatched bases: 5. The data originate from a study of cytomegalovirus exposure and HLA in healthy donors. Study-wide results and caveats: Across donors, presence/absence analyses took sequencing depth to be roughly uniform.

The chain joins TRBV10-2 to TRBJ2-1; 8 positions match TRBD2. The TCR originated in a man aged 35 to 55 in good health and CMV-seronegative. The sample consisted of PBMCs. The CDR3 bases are TGCGCCAGCAGTGAGACGGGGGGGCACTATGAGCAGTTCTTC. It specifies CASSETGGHYEQFF.